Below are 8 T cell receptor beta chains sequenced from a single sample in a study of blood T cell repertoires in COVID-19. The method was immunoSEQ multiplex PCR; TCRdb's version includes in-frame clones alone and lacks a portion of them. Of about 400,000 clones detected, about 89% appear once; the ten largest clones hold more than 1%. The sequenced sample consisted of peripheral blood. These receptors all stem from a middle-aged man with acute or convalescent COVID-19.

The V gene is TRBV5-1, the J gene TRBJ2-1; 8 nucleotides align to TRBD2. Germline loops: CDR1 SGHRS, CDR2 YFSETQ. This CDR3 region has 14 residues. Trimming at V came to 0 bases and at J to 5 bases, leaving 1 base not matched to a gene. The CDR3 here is CASSLGTSHNEQFF. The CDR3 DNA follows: TGCGCCAGCAGCTTGGGGACTAGCCACAATGAGCAGTTCTTC.

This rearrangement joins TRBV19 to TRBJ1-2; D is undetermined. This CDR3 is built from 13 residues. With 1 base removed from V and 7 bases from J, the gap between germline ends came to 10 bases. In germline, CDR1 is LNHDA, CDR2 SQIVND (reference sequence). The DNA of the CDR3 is TGTGCCAGTAGTATAGGGAGGACCCTTGGCTACACCTTC. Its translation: CASSIGRTLGYTF.

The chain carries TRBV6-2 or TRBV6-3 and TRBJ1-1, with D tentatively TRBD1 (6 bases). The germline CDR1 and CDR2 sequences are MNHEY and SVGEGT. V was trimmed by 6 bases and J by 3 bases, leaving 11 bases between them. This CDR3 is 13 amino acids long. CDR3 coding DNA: TGTGCCAGCAGCCTTGACAGGTACACTGAAGCTTTCTTT. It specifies CASSLDRYTEAFF.

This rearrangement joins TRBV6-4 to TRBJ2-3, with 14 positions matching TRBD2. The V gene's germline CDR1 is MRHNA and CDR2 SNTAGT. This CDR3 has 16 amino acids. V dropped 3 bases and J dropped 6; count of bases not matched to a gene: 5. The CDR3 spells CASSEGTSGSGDTQYF. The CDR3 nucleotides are TGTGCCAGCAGTGAAGGGACTAGCGGGAGTGGGGATACGCAGTATTTT.

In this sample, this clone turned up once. The CDR3 protein is CASSQEVVLANTGELFF. CDR3 nucleotide sequence: TGTGCCAGCAGCCAAGAAGTAGTATTAGCGAACACCGGGGAGCTGTTTTTT. The chain couples TRBV14 to TRBJ2-2; D unresolved. Germline assignment: CDR1 SGHDN and CDR2 FVKESK. The CDR3 is 17 amino acids. V was trimmed by 0 bases and J by 0 bases, leaving 11 bases between them. Based on the CDR3 plus reference TRBV14 and TRBJ2-2, the full variable domain is EAGVTQFPSHSVIEKGQTVTLRCDPISGHDNLYWYRRVMGKEIKFLLHFVKESKQDESGMPNNRFLAERTGGTYSTLKVQPAELEDSGVYFCASSQEVVLANTGELFFGEGSRLTVL.

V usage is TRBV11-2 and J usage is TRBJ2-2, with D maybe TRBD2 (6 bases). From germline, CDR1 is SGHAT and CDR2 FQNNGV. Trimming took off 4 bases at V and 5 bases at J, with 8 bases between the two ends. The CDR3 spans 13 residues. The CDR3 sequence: CASSSLATGELFF. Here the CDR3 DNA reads TGTGCCAGCAGCTCTCTAGCGACCGGGGAGCTGTTTTTT.

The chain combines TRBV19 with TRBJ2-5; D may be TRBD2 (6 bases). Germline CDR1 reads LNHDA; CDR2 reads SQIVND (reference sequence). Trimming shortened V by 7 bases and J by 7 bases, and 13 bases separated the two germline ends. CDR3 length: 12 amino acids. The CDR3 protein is CASNKLGGTQYF. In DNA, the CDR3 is TGTGCCAGTAATAAGCTGGGAGGGACCCAGTACTTC.

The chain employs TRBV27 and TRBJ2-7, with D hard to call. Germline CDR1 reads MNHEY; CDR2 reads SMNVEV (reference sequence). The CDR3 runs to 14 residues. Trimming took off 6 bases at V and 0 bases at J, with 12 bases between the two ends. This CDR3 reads CASSLVPSSYEQYF. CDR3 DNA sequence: TGTGCCAGCAGCCTTGTACCGAGCTCCTACGAGCAGTACTTC.